The clone carrying this T cell receptor (beta chain) showed up many times. The antigen is unknown. The sample comes from a study of early T cells in non-severe SARS-CoV-2 infection. Study summary: Bulk RNA taken from unsorted whole blood was sequenced, leaving chains unpaired.

Each cDNA molecule carried a unique molecular identifier. MiXCR, run by TCRdb on the 5' RACE reads, gives a single entry per CDR3 protein. Of fewer than 65,000 distinct CDR3 sequences listed, 10% are singletons. Whole-study results and caveats: Matching results from VDJdb favored anti-spike CD8 responses, leaving private and CD4 specificities undetected.

The V gene's germline CDR1 is LGHDT and CDR2 YNNKEL (reference sequence). V lost 3 bases, J lost 5 bases, and 9 bases stayed unmatched. The CDR3 has 16 residues. The sequenced sample consisted of whole blood. The receptor was derived from an adult who was a healthcare worker with PCR-confirmed SARS-CoV-2 infection or an uninfected control (not recorded which). This chain connects TRBV3-1 to TRBJ2-1, with 8 bases matching TRBD2. The CDR3 bases are TGTGCCAGCAGCCAGTTCCTAGCGGGCCTAAACAATGAGCAGTTCTTC. Translated, it gives CASSQFLAGLNNEQFF.